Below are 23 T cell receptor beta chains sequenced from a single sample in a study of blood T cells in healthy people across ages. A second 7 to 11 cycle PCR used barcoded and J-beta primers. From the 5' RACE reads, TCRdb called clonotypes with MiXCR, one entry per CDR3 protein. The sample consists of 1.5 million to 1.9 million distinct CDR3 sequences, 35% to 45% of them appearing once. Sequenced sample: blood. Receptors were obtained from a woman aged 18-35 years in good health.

The CDR3 region is CSARDKGANTEAFF. The CDR3, as DNA: TGCAGTGCTAGAGACAAGGGGGCGAACACTGAAGCTTTCTTT. The V and J genes are TRBV20-1 and TRBJ1-1; TRBD1 matches at 7 bases. Trimming took 0 bases from V and 1 from J; bases not matched to a gene: 2. Germline CDR1 and CDR2: DFQATT and SNEGSKA (reference sequence). The CDR3 extends over 14 amino acids.

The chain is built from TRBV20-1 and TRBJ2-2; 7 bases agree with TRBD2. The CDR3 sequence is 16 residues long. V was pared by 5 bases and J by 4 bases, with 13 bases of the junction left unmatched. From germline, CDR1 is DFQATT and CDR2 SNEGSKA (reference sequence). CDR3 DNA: TGCAGTGCTCCGCTGCGGCAGGGCGGGGGCACCGGGGAGCTGTTTTTT. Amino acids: CSAPLRQGGGTGELFF.

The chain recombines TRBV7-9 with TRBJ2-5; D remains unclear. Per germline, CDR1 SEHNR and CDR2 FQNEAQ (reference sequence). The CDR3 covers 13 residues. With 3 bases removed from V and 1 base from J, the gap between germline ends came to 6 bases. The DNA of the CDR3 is TGTGCCAGCAGCTTCGAAATCCAAGAGACCCAGTACTTC. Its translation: CASSFEIQETQYF.

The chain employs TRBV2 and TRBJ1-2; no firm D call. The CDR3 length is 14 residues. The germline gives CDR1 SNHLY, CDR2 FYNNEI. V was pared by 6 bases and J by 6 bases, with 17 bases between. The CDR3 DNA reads TGTGCCAGCAGCGAATGGACCAACCCGAATGGCTACACCTTC. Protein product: CASSEWTNPNGYTF.

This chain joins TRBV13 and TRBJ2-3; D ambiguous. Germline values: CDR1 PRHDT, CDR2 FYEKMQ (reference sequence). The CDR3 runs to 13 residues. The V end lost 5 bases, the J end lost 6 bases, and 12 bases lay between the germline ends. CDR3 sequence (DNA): TGTGCCAGCAGCCGAGTCACTGGGGATACGCAGTATTTT. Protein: CASSRVTGDTQYF.

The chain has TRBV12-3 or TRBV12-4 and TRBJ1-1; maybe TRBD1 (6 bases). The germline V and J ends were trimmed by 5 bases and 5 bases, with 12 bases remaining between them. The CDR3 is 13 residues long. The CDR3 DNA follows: TGTGCCAGCAGTAGGGACATCGGTACTGAAGCTTTCTTT. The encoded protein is CASSRDIGTEAFF.

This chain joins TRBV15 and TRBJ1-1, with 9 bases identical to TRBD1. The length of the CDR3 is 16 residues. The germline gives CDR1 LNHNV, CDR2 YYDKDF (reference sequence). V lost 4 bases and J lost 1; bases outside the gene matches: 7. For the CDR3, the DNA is TGTGCCACCAGCAAGGGCCGGGACAGGGCGAACACTGAAGCTTTCTTT. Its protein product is CATSKGRDRANTEAFF.

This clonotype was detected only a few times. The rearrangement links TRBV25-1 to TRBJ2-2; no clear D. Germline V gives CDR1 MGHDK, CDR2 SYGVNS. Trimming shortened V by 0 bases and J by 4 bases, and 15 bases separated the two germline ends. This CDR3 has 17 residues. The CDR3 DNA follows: TGTGCCAGCAGTGAATATCCAAACCTCCCAGGCACCGGGGAGCTGTTTTTT. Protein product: CASSEYPNLPGTGELFF.

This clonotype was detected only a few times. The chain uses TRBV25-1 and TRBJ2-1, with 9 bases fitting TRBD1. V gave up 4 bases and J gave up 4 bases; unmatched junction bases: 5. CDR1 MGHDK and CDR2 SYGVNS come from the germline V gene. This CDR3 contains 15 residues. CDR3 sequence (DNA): TGTGCCAGCAGTGGGCGGACAGGGGTATACAATGAGCAGTTCTTC. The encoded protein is CASSGRTGVYNEQFF.

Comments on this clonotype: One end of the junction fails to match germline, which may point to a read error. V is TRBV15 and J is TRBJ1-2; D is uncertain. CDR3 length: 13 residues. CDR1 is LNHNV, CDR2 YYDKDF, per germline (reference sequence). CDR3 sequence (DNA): TGTGCCACCAGCAGAGACCCAATCTATGACTACACCTTC. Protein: CATSRDPIYDYTF.

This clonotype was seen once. The CDR3 nucleotides read TGTGCTAGTGCAAAGTCCGGGCTAGCGGGGGTTGGCACCGGGGAGCTGTTTTTT. This gives the protein CASAKSGLAGVGTGELFF. The chain couples TRBV12-5 to TRBJ2-2; 10 bases are shared with TRBD2. The CDR3 runs to 18 residues. J was trimmed by 4 bases and V by 7 bases; bases with no gene match: 15. In germline, CDR1 is LGHNT, CDR2 FRNRAP.

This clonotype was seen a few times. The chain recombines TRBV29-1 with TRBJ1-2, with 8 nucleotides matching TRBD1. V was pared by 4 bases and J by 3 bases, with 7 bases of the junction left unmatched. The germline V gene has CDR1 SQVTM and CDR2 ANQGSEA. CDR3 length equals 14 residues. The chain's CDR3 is CSVVTPGQDYGYTF. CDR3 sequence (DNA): TGCAGCGTTGTCACACCGGGACAGGACTATGGCTACACCTTC.

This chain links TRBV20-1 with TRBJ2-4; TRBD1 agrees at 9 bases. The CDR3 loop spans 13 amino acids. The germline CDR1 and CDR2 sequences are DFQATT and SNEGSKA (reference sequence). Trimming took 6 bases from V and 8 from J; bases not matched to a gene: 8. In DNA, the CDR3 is TGCAGTGCAAAAGGACAGGGGAGGGACATTCAGTACTTC. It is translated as CSAKGQGRDIQYF.

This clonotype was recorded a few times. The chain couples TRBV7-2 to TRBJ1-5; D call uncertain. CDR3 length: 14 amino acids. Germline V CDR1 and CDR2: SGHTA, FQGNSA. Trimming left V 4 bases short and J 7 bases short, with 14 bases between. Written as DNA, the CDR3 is TGTGCCAGCAGCTCCCCAGGAGGTAGACAGCCCCAGCATTTT. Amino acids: CASSSPGGRQPQHF.

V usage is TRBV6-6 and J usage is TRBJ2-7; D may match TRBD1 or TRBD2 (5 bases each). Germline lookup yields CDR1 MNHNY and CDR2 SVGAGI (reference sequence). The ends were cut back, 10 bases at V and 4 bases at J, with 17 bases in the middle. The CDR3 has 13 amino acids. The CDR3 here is CAISGPLRYEQYF. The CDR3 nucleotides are TGTGCCATCTCGGGACCCCTGAGATACGAGCAGTACTTC.

This CDR3 reads CASSLGPKAAGHRDTQYF. DNA for the CDR3: TGTGCCAGCAGCTTGGGGCCCAAGGCCGCGGGGCACCGAGATACGCAGTATTTT. This chain links TRBV5-8 with TRBJ2-3; tentative D call: TRBD2 (6 bases). The CDR3 has 18 amino acids. CDR1 is SGHTS, CDR2 YDEGEE, per germline. The V end lost 0 bases, the J end lost 5 bases, and 22 bases lay between the germline ends.

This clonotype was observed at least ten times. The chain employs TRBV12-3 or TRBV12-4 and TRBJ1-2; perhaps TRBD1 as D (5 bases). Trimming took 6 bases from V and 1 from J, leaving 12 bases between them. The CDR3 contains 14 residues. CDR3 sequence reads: CASSLGPSNYGYTF. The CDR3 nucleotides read TGTGCCAGCAGCCTGGGACCGAGTAACTATGGCTACACCTTC.

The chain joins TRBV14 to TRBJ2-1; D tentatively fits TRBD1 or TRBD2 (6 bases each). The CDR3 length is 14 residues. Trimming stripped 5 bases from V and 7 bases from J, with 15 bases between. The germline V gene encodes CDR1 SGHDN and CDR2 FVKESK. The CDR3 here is CASSARQEGNEQFF. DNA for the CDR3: TGTGCCAGCAGCGCCCGACAGGAGGGGAATGAGCAGTTCTTC. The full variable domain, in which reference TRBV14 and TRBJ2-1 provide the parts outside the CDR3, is EAGVTQFPSHSVIEKGQTVTLRCDPISGHDNLYWYRRVMGKEIKFLLHFVKESKQDESGMPNNRFLAERTGGTYSTLKVQPAELEDSGVYFCASSARQEGNEQFFGPGTRLTVL.

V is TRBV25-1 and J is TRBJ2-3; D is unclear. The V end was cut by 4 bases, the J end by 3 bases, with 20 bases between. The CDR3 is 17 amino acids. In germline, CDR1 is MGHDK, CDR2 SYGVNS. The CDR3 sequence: CASSAGLPTVWTDTQYF. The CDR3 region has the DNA TGTGCCAGCAGTGCGGGTCTACCGACTGTCTGGACAGATACGCAGTATTTT.

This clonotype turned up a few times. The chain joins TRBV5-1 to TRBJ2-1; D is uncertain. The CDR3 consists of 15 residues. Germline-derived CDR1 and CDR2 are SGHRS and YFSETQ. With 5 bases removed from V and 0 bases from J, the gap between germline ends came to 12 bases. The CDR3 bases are TGCGCCAGCAGGTTAGTCGTAGACTCCTACAATGAGCAGTTCTTC. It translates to CASRLVVDSYNEQFF.

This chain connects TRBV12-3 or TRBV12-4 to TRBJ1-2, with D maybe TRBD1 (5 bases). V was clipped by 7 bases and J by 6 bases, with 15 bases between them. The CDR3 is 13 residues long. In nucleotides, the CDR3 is TGTGCCAGCACCTCCTGGGGGAGGGATGGCTACACCTTC. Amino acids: CASTSWGRDGYTF.

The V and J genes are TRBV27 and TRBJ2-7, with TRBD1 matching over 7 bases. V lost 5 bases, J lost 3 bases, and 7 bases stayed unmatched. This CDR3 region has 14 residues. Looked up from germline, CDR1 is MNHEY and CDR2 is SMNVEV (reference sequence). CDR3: CASSGQDSGYEQYF. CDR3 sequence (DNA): TGTGCCAGCAGTGGACAGGACTCGGGCTACGAGCAGTACTTC.

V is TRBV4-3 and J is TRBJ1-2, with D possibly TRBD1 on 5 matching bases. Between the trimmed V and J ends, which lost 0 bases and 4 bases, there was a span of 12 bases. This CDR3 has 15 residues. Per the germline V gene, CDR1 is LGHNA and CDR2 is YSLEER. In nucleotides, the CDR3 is TGCGCCAGCAGCCAAGATGTCCTGACAGTCTATGGCTACACCTTC. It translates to CASSQDVLTVYGYTF.